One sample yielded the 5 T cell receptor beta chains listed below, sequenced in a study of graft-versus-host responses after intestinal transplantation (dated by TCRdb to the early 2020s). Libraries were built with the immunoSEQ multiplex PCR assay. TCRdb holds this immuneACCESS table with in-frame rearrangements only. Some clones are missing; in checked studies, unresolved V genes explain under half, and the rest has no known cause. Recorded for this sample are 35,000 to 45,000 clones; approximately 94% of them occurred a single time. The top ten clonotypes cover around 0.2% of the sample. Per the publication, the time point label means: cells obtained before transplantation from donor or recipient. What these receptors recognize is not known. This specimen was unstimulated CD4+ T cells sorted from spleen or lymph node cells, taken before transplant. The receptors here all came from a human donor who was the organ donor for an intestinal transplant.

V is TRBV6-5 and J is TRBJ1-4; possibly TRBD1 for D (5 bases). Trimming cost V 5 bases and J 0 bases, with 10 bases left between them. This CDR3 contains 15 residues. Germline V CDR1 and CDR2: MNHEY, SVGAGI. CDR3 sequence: CASSQGVATNEKLFF. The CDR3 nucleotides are TGTGCCAGCAGTCAAGGGGTTGCAACTAATGAAAAACTGTTTTTT.

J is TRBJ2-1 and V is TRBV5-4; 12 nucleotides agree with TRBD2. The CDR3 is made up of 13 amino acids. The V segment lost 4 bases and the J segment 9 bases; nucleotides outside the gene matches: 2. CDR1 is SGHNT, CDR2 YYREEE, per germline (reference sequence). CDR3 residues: CASSLAGGLEQFF. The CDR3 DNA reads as TGTGCCAGCAGCCTAGCGGGGGGGCTTGAGCAGTTCTTC. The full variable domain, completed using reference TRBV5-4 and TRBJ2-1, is ETGVTQSPTHLIKTRGQQVTLRCSSQSGHNTVSWYQQALGQGPQFIFQYYREEENGRGNFPPRFSGLQFPNYSSELNVNALELDDSALYLCASSLAGGLEQFFGPGTRLTVL.

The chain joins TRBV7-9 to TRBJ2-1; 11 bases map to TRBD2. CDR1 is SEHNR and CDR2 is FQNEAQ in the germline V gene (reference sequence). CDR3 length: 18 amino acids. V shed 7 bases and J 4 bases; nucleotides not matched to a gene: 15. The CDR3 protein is CASNRGGVTSGAYNEQFF. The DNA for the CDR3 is TGTGCCAGCAACAGGGGCGGAGTGACTAGCGGGGCGTACAATGAGCAGTTCTTC. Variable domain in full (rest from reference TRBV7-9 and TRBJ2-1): DTGVSQNPRHKITKRGQNVTFRCDPISEHNRLYWYRQTLGQGPEFLTYFQNEAQLEKSRLLSDRFSAERPKGSFSTLEIQRTEQGDSAMYLCASNRGGVTSGAYNEQFFGPGTRLTVL.

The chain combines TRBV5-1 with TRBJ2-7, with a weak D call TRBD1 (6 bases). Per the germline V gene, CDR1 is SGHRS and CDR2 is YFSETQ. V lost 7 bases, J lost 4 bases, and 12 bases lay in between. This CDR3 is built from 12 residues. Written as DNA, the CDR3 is TGCGCCAGCGCCTCCGGGACATACGAGCAGTACTTC. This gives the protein CASASGTYEQYF.

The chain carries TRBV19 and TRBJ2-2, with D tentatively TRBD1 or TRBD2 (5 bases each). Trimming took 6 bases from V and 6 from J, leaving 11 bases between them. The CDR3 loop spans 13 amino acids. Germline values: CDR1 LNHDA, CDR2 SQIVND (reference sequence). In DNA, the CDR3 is TGTGCCAGTAGCCGTTCGGGGCCCGGGGAGCTGTTTTTT. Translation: CASSRSGPGELFF. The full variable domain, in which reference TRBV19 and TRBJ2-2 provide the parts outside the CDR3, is DGGITQSPKYLFRKEGQNVTLSCEQNLNHDAMYWYRQDPGQGLRLIYYSQIVNDFQKGDIAEGYSVSREKKESFPLTVTSAQKNPTAFYLCASSRSGPGELFFGEGSRLTVL.